A single sample gave rise to the 17 T cell receptor beta chains below, sequenced in a study of PD-1 blockade in classical Hodgkin lymphoma. Autologous stem cell transplantation was followed by relapse in every patient, and brentuximab vedotin exposure varied. Here immunoSEQ multiplex PCR was the method, and the copy in TCRdb shows in-frame clones only, minus some. The sample holds over 35,000 clones, around 82% seen once. The sample was peripheral blood mononuclear cells (PBMCs), taken before the second cycle of nivolumab. The receptors were gathered from a human donor with classical Hodgkin lymphoma.

The rearrangement links TRBV7-2 to TRBJ2-7, with D possibly matching TRBD2 (5 bases). Per the germline V gene, CDR1 is SGHTA and CDR2 is FQGNSA. V was trimmed by 1 base and J by 2 bases, leaving 15 bases between them. The CDR3 sequence is 16 residues long. The CDR3 reads CASSLVPGIITYEQYF. CDR3 in DNA: TGTGCCAGCAGCTTAGTTCCGGGAATCATAACCTACGAGCAGTACTTC.

This chain links TRBV19 with TRBJ2-7, with 10 nucleotides matching TRBD1. Germline V gene lookup returns CDR1 LNHDA and CDR2 SQIVND (reference sequence). This CDR3 comprises 15 residues. The V gene end was trimmed by 6 bases and the J gene end by 1 base; junction bases not matched to a gene: 6. CDR3 sequence (DNA): TGTGCCAGTAGGACTCGGGACAGGGGTTCCTACGAGCAGTACTTC. Protein: CASRTRDRGSYEQYF.

The rearrangement uses TRBV7-9 and TRBJ1-2; a possible D gene is TRBD1 (5 bases). Trimming removed 5 bases from V and 0 bases from J, with 13 bases in between. The germline gives CDR1 SEHNR, CDR2 FQNEAQ (reference sequence). The CDR3 length is 15 residues. The CDR3 DNA reads TGTGCCAGCAGCCGCGGTTTGGGGGCTAACTATGGCTACACCTTC. It encodes CASSRGLGANYGYTF. Full variable domain (missing parts from reference TRBV7-9 and TRBJ1-2): DTGVSQNPRHKITKRGQNVTFRCDPISEHNRLYWYRQTLGQGPEFLTYFQNEAQLEKSRLLSDRFSAERPKGSFSTLEIQRTEQGDSAMYLCASSRGLGANYGYTFGSGTRLTVV.

V and J are TRBV30 and TRBJ1-3; TRBD1 is a possible D gene (5 bases). Germline-derived CDR1 and CDR2 are GTSNPN and SVGIG (reference sequence). The V end lost 0 bases, the J end lost 2 bases, and 14 bases lay between the germline ends. There are 16 residues in the CDR3. DNA for the CDR3: TGTGCCTGGAGTGTACGGGGGGGAACGGCTGGAAACACCATATATTTT. Translation: CAWSVRGGTAGNTIYF.

This clone was recorded once. The DNA of the CDR3 is TGTGCCAGCAGCCTAGGACACAACTCTGGGGCCAACGTCCTGACTTTC. Translation: CASSLGHNSGANVLTF. V and J are TRBV11-2 and TRBJ2-6; tentative D call: TRBD1 (5 bases). Trimming stripped 5 bases from V and 0 bases from J, with 11 bases between. The CDR3 contains 16 residues. Germline values: CDR1 SGHAT, CDR2 FQNNGV.

The rearrangement uses TRBV18 and TRBJ2-5; no reliable D call. V shed 1 base and J shed 3 bases, with 3 bases lying between them. Germline values: CDR1 KGHSH, CDR2 LQKENI. CDR3 size: 12 residues. CDR3: CASSPLKETQYF. CDR3 bases: TGTGCCAGCTCACCACTGAAAGAGACCCAGTACTTC. The full variable domain, rest sourced from reference TRBV18 and TRBJ2-5, is NAGVMQNPRHLVRRRGQEARLRCSPMKGHSHVYWYRQLPEEGLKFMVYLQKENIIDESGMPKERFSAEFPKEGPSILRIQQVVRGDSAAYFCASSPLKETQYFGPGTRLLVL.

V and J are TRBV5-4 and TRBJ2-3, with TRBD2 identical over 13 bases. V lost 4 bases and J lost 5; bases outside the gene matches: 4. This CDR3 region has 15 residues. Germline CDR1 reads SGHNT; CDR2 reads YYREEE (reference sequence). In DNA form, the CDR3 reads TGTGCCAGCAGCCCGGGACTAGCGGGACAAGATACGCAGTATTTT. This encodes CASSPGLAGQDTQYF.

The rearrangement links TRBV6-5 to TRBJ2-2; D assignment may be TRBD1 or TRBD2 (5 bases each). This CDR3 has 15 amino acids. Germline V gives CDR1 MNHEY, CDR2 SVGAGI. V was clipped by 2 bases and J by 5 bases, with 12 bases between them. The CDR3 DNA reads as TGTGCCAGCAGTTACGGGGGAGTGTGGACCGGGGAGCTGTTTTTT. Its translation is CASSYGGVWTGELFF.

This chain links TRBV4-3 with TRBJ1-2; 9 positions match TRBD1. CDR1 and CDR2 from the germline V gene are LGHNA and YSLEER. Trimming cost V 5 bases and J 4 bases; bases outside gene matches: 11. This CDR3 region has 16 residues. CDR3 protein: CASSRETGGRIYGYTF. CDR3 DNA: TGCGCCAGCAGCAGAGAGACAGGGGGAAGGATCTATGGCTACACCTTC.

The chain joins TRBV4-2 to TRBJ1-3, with 7 bases that match TRBD1. V was pared by 3 bases and J by 10 bases, with 6 bases of the junction left unmatched. CDR3 length equals 13 residues. The V gene's germline CDR1 is LGHNA and CDR2 YNFKEQ. CDR3 sequence reads: CASSQGTEMTIYF. CDR3 nucleotides: TGTGCCAGCAGCCAGGGGACAGAGATGACCATATATTTT.

CDR3 protein: CASSIDGSYGYTF. As DNA, the CDR3 is TGTGCCAGTAGTATCGACGGATCCTATGGCTACACCTTC. The V and J genes are TRBV19 and TRBJ1-2; D call uncertain. The V gene lost 3 bases and the J gene lost 4 bases, with 9 bases spanning the gap. In germline, CDR1 is LNHDA, CDR2 SQIVND (reference sequence). The CDR3 has 13 residues. The whole variable domain, filled in from reference TRBV19 and TRBJ1-2, reads DGGITQSPKYLFRKEGQNVTLSCEQNLNHDAMYWYRQDPGQGLRLIYYSQIVNDFQKGDIAEGYSVSREKKESFPLTVTSAQKNPTAFYLCASSIDGSYGYTFGSGTRLTVV.

The chain employs TRBV2 and TRBJ1-2; tentative D call: TRBD1 (5 bases). Germline V gene lookup returns CDR1 SNHLY and CDR2 FYNNEI. This CDR3 region has 14 residues. V lost 11 bases to trimming and J lost 1 base, with 17 bases between them. This chain's CDR3 is CASQQRDSNYGYTF. DNA of the CDR3: TGTGCCTCCCAACAAAGAGACAGTAACTATGGCTACACCTTC.

The V and J genes are TRBV30 and TRBJ2-6; D gene uncertain. Trimming left V 8 bases short and J 0 bases short, with 8 bases between. Germline CDR1 GTSNPN, CDR2 SVGIG (reference sequence). The CDR3 has 13 amino acids. The DNA of the CDR3 is TGTGCCCTCTCGAGCTCTGGGGCCAACGTCCTGACTTTC. It is translated as CALSSSGANVLTF.

The V and J genes are TRBV11-2 and TRBJ1-3; D possibly corresponds to TRBD1 (5 bases). Germline loops: CDR1 SGHAT, CDR2 FQNNGV. The CDR3 length is 16 residues. Trimming stripped 5 bases from V and 0 bases from J, with 14 bases between. CDR3: CASSPSRGGSGNTIYF. The CDR3 coding sequence is TGTGCCAGCAGCCCCAGCCGGGGGGGCTCTGGAAACACCATATATTTT.

The chain links TRBV19 to TRBJ2-3; 10 bases align to TRBD2. This CDR3 contains 17 residues. The V and J ends lost 1 base and 1 base, in that order; junction bases with no gene match: 5. Germline-derived CDR1 and CDR2 are LNHDA and SQIVND (reference sequence). DNA of the CDR3: TGTGCCAGTAGTATAGTGAGCGGGAGGGCCGGCACAGATACGCAGTATTTT. It codes for CASSIVSGRAGTDTQYF.

The V call is TRBV6-6, the J call TRBJ1-5; D uncertain. Germline V gene sequence: CDR1 MNHNY, CDR2 SVGAGI (reference sequence). Trimming shortened V by 4 bases and J by 4 bases, and 5 bases separated the two germline ends. The CDR3 is 12 amino acids. The CDR3 is CASSFDNQPQHF. In DNA form, the CDR3 reads TGTGCCAGCAGTTTCGATAATCAGCCCCAGCATTTT.

This clone was detected only a few times. The rearrangement links TRBV28 to TRBJ1-2; 9 nucleotides agree with TRBD1. Trimming removed 3 bases from V and 7 bases from J; junction bases left unmatched: 12. Germline V gene sequence: CDR1 MDHEN, CDR2 SYDVKM. The CDR3 totals 16 residues. CDR3 loop: CASSFFDRGDGGGYTF. The CDR3, as DNA: TGTGCCAGCAGTTTCTTTGACAGGGGGGACGGAGGTGGCTACACCTTC.